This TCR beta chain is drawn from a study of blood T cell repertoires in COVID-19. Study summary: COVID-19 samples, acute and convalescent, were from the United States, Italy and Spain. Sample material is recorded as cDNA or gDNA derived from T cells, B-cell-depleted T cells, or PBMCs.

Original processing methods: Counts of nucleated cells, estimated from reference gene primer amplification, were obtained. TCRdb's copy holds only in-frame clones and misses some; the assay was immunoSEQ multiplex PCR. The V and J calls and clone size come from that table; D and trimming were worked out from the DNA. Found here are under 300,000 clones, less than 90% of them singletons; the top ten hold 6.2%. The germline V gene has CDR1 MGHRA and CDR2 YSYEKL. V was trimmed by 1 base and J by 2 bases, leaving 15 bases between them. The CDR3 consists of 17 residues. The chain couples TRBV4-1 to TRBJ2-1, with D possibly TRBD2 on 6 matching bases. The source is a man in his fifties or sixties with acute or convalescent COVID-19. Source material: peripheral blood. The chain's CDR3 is CASSQVAGRGTYNEQFF. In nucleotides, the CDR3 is TGCGCCAGCAGCCAAGTGGCGGGAAGAGGTACCTACAATGAGCAGTTCTTC.